Sequencing of this TCR beta chain was carried out in a study of blood T cell repertoires in COVID-19. Study-level information: There were acute and convalescent COVID-19 samples, and they came from the United States, Italy and Spain.

Recovered status applied to Cohort 3 donors who had two consecutive negative PCRs. It also applied to those with clearance or with symptom resolution. As handled by the study authors: Amplifying reference gene primers gave estimates of nucleated cell counts. This table comes from immunoSEQ multiplex PCR, and its TCRdb copy is limited to in-frame clones, with some not included. D and trimming were read from the DNA, whereas the V and J calls and clone size are those reported in that table. The table has around 310,000 clones, approximately 89% seen once; the top ten hold roughly a tenth. Trimming removed 3 bases at V and 8 bases at J, with 16 bases between. CDR1 and CDR2 (germline): MDHEN, SYDVKM. This CDR3 spans 14 amino acids.

The material sequenced was PBMCs or T cells enriched from blood (not recorded which). The clonotype comes from a woman in her thirties who had recovered from COVID-19. The genes are TRBV28 and TRBJ1-2, with D unresolved. CDR3 region: CASSFARFDMGYTF. CDR3 nucleotides: TGTGCCAGCAGTTTCGCCAGGTTTGATATGGGCTACACCTTC.